This T cell receptor (beta chain) was observed in a study of T cell responses to AZD1222 COVID-19 vaccine. Regarding the study as a whole: White British donors predominated, females outnumbered males, and clonal diversity was possibly underestimated.

CDR3 length: 15 residues. Germline V gene lookup returns CDR1 SGHRS and CDR2 YFSETQ. Losses at the gene ends were 3 bases for V and 2 bases for J; bases not matched to a gene: 6. TCRdb's table, derived via immunoSEQ multiplex PCR, lists solely in-frame clones and lacks some. Among about 190,000 clones listed, 87% were seen once. Of note for this clone: Antigen unknown.

The origin of this receptor is an adult in good health. The chain employs TRBV5-1 and TRBJ2-3, with 7 bases identical to TRBD2. The starting material was peripheral blood, obtained on day 0 of MenACWY control vaccination. CDR3 nucleotide sequence: TGCGCCAGCAGCTCCCTGCTAGCGGCCACAGATACGCAGTATTTT. Amino acids: CASSSLLAATDTQYF.